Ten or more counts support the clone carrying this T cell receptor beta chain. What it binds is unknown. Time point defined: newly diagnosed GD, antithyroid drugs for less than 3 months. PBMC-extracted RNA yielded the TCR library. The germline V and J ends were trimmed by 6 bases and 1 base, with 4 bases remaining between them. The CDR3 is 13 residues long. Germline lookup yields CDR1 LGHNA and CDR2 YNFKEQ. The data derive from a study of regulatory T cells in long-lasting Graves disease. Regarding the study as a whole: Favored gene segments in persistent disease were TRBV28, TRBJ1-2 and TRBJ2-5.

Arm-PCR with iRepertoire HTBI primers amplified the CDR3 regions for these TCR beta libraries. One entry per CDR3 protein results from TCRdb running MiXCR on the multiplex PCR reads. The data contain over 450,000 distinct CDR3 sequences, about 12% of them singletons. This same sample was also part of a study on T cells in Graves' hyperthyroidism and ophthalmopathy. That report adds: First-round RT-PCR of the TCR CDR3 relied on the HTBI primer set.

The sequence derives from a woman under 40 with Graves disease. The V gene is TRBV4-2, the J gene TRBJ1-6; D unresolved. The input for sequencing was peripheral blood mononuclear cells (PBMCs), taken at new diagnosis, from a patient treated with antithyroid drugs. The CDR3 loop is CASRGSYNSPLHF. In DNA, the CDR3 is TGTGCCAGCAGGGGGTCCTATAATTCACCCCTCCACTTT.